These 9 T cell receptor beta chains were sequenced from one sample in a study of cytomegalovirus exposure and HLA in healthy donors. Primers: 60 Vbeta forward and 13 Jbeta reverse. Method: immunoSEQ multiplex PCR; TCRdb's copy keeps in-frame clones and lacks some. The table includes about 41,000 clones, around 85% detected once. Material: PBMCs. Receptors originate from a man in his forties or fifties in good health and CMV-seronegative.

The chain recombines TRBV5-1 with TRBJ1-3; possibly TRBD1 for D (5 bases). CDR1 and CDR2 from the germline V gene are SGHRS and YFSETQ. Trimming took off 2 bases at V and 0 bases at J, with 9 bases between the two ends. This CDR3 contains 15 residues. CDR3 bases: TGCGCCAGCAGCTTCGACAGCAGCTCTGGAAACACCATATATTTT. Translating gives CASSFDSSSGNTIYF. Looking up the rest from reference TRBV5-1 and TRBJ1-3 gives the full variable domain: KAGVTQTPRYLIKTRGQQVTLSCSPISGHRSVSWYQQTPGQGLQFLFEYFSETQRNKGNFPGRFSGRQFSNSRSEMNVSTLELGDSALYLCASSFDSSSGNTIYFGEGSWLTVV.

In its sample, this clone was seen a few times. This chain uses TRBV6-5 with TRBJ1-2; 7 nucleotides match TRBD1. Germline lookup yields CDR1 MNHEY and CDR2 SVGAGI. CDR3 size: 13 residues. Unmatched junction bases numbered 1, after V lost 2 bases and J lost 4 bases. The CDR3 nucleotides read TGTGCCAGCAGTTACCAGGGGGTCTATGGCTACACCTTC. Amino acid sequence: CASSYQGVYGYTF.

The gene calls are TRBV6-5 and TRBJ2-1, with 8 positions matching TRBD1. The ends lost 4 bases at V and 7 bases at J; junction bases unmatched: 9. The CDR3 has 15 amino acids. CDR1 is MNHEY, CDR2 SVGAGI, per germline. For the CDR3, the DNA is TGTGCCAGCAGTTCTTCACAGGGGGTAACGAATGAGCAGTTCTTC. It encodes CASSSSQGVTNEQFF.

This chain links TRBV6-5 with TRBJ2-3, with D possibly TRBD2 on 6 matching bases. Germline V gene sequence: CDR1 MNHEY, CDR2 SVGAGI. Trimming pared 10 bases from V and 2 bases from J, leaving 19 bases between. The CDR3 length is 15 residues. In DNA, the CDR3 is TGTGCCACGTTGGGGGTTACTAGCCCCACAGATACGCAGTATTTT. This gives the protein CATLGVTSPTDTQYF.

J is TRBJ2-2 and V is TRBV27; TRBD1 aligns across 9 bases. The CDR3 totals 14 residues. Germline V CDR1 and CDR2: MNHEY, SMNVEV (reference sequence). V lost 4 bases and J lost 6; bases outside the gene matches: 3. CDR3 bases: TGTGCCAGCAGTTGGACAGGGGCCGCCGGGGAGCTGTTTTTT. Encoded protein: CASSWTGAAGELFF.

The J gene is TRBJ2-7, the V gene TRBV28, with 8 bases identical to TRBD1. The CDR3 is 15 amino acids. The junction had 9 bases not matched to a gene; V was cut back by 6 bases and J by 2 bases. Germline values: CDR1 MDHEN, CDR2 SYDVKM. The CDR3: CASSLTATGAYEQYF. The CDR3 bases are TGTGCCAGCAGCTTGACCGCGACAGGGGCCTACGAGCAGTACTTC.

The rearrangement uses TRBV7-8 and TRBJ1-6; 8 bases map to TRBD1. The germline V gene has CDR1 SGHVS and CDR2 FQNEAQ. V shed 5 bases and J 9 bases; nucleotides not matched to a gene: 9. The CDR3 runs to 15 residues. The DNA of the CDR3 is TGTGCCAGCAGCGCCCGACAGGGGAGTCGTTCACCCCTCCACTTT. Residues: CASSARQGSRSPLHF.

V gene TRBV4-1 combines with J gene TRBJ2-7, with TRBD2 identical over 13 bases. In germline, CDR1 is MGHRA, CDR2 YSYEKL. Trimming cost V 1 base and J 5 bases; bases outside gene matches: 5. The CDR3 totals 16 residues. The CDR3 here is CASSQGTSGRRHEQYF. In nucleotides, the CDR3 is TGCGCCAGCAGCCAAGGGACTAGCGGGAGACGCCACGAGCAGTACTTC.

The chain carries TRBV28 and TRBJ1-1; D is uncertain. The CDR3 spans 14 residues. Germline values: CDR1 MDHEN, CDR2 SYDVKM. Trimming left V 3 bases short and J 0 bases short, with 8 bases between. In DNA form, the CDR3 reads TGTGCCAGCAGTTTTTCGAGGATGAACACTGAAGCTTTCTTT. This sequence encodes CASSFSRMNTEAFF.